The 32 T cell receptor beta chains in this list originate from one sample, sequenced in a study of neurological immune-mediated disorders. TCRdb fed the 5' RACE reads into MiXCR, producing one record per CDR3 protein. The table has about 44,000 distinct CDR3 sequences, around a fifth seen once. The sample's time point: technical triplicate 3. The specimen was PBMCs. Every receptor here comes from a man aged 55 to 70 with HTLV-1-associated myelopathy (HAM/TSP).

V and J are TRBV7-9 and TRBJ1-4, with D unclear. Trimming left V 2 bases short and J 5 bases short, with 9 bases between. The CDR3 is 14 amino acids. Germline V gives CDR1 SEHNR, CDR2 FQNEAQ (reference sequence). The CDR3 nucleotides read TGTGCCAGCAGCTTATTAGGCTGGAATGAAAAACTGTTTTTT. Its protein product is CASSLLGWNEKLFF.

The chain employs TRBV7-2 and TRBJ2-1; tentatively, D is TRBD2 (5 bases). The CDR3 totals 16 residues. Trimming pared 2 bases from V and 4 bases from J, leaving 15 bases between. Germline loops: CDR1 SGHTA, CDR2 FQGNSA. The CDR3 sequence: CASSLTTGLGYNEQFF. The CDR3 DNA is TGTGCCAGCAGCTTAACGACCGGACTTGGGTACAATGAGCAGTTCTTC. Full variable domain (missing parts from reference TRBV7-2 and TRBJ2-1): GAGVSQSPSNKVTEKGKDVELRCDPISGHTALYWYRQSLGQGLEFLIYFQGNSAPDKSGLPSDRFSAERTGGSVSTLTIQRTQQEDSAVYLCASSLTTGLGYNEQFFGPGTRLTVL.

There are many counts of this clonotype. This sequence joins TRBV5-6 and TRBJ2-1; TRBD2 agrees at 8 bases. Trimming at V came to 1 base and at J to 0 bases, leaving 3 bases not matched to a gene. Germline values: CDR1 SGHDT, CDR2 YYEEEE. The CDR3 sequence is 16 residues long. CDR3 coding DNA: TGTGCCAGCAGCTTGTATACTAGCGGCTCCTACAATGAGCAGTTCTTC. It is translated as CASSLYTSGSYNEQFF.

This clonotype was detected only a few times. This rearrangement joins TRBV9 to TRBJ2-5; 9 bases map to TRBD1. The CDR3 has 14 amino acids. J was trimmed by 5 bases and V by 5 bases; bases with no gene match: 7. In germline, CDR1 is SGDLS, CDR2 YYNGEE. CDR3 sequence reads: CASSPTGGAETQYF. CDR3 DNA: TGTGCCAGCAGTCCAACAGGGGGCGCGGAGACCCAGTACTTC.

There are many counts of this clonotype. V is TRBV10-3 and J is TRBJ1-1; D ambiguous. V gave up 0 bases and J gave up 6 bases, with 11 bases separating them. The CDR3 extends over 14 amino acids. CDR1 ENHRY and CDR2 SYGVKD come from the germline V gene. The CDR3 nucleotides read TGTGCCATCAGTGAGTCGAGAGGCGGGGCTGAAGCTTTCTTT. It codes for CAISESRGGAEAFF.

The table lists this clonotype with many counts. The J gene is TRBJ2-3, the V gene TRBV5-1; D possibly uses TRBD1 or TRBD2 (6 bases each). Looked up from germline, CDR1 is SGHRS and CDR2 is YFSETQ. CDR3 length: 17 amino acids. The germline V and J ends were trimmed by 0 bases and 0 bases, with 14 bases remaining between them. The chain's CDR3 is CASSLGSGASSTDTQYF. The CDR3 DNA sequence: TGCGCCAGCAGCTTGGGTTCGGGGGCAAGTAGCACAGATACGCAGTATTTT.

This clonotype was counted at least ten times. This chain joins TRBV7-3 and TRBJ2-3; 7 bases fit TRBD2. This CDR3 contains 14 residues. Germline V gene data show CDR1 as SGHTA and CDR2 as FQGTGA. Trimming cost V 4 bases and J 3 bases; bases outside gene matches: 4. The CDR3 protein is CASSWGGKTDTQYF. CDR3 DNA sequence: TGTGCCAGCAGCTGGGGGGGAAAGACAGATACGCAGTATTTT.

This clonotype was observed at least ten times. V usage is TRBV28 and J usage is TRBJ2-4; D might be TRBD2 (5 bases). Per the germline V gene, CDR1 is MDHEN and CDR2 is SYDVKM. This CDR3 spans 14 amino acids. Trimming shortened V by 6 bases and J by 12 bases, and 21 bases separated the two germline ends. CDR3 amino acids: CASRTRWRAGDQYF. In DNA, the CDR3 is TGTGCCAGCAGGACGCGGTGGAGAGCCGGGGATCAGTACTTC.

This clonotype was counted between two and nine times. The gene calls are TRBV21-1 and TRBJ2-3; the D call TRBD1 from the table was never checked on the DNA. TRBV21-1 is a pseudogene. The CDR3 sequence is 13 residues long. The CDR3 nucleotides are TGTGCCAGCAGCAGACCGGACCCCTATACGCAGTATTTT. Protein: CASSRPDPYTQYF.

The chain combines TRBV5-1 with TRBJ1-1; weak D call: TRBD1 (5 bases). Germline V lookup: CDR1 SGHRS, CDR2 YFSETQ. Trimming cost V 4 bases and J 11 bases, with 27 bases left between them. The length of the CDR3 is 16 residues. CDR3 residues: CASSPGGRTTVGEAFF. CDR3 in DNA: TGCGCCAGCAGCCCCGGGGGACGGACGACGGTCGGTGAGGCTTTCTTT.

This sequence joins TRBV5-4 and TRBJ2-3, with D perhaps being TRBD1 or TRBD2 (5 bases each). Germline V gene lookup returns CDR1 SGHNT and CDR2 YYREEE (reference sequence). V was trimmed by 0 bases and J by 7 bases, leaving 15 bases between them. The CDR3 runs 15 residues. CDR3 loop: CASSLEGPGTNTQYF. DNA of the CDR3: TGTGCCAGCAGCTTGGAGGGACCGGGAACAAATACGCAGTATTTT.

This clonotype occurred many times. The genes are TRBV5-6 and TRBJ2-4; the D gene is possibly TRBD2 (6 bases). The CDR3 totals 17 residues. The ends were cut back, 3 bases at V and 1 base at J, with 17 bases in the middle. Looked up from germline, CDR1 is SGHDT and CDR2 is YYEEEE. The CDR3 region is CASSSGTYREAKNIQYF. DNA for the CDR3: TGTGCCAGCAGCTCCGGGACCTACCGGGAGGCCAAAAACATTCAGTACTTC.

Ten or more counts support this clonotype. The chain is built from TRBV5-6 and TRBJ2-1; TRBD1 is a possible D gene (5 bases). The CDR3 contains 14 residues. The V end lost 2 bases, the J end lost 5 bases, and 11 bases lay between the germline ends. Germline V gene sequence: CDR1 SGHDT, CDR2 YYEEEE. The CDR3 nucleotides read TGTGCCAGCAGCTTCCGGACACCTAACAATGAGCAGTTCTTC. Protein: CASSFRTPNNEQFF.

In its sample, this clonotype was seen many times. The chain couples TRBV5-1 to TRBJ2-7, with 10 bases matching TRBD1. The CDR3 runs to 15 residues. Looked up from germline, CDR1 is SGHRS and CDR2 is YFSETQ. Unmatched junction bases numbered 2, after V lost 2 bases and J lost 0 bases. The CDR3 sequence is CASSFRTGGSYEQYF. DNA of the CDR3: TGCGCCAGCAGCTTCCGGACAGGGGGCTCCTACGAGCAGTACTTC.

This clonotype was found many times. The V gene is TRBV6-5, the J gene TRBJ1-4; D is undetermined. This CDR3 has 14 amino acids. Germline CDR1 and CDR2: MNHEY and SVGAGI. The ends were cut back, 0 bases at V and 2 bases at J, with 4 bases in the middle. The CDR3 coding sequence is TGTGCCAGCAGTTACTCCGGTACTAATGAAAAACTGTTTTTT. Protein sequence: CASSYSGTNEKLFF.

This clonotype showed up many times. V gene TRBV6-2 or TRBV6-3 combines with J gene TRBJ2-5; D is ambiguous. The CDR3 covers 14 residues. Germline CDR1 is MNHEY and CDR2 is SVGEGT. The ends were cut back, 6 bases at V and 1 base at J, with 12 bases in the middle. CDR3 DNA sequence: TGTGCCAGCAGGGGCCAGGCCTCCCAAGAGACCCAGTACTTC. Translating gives CASRGQASQETQYF.

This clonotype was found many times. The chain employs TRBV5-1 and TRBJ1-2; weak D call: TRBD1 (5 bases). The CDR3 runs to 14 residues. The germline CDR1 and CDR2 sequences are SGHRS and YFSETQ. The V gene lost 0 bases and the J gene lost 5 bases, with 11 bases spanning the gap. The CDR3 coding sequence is TGCGCCAGCAGCTTGGAGGACACACCTTATGGCTACACCTTC. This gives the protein CASSLEDTPYGYTF.

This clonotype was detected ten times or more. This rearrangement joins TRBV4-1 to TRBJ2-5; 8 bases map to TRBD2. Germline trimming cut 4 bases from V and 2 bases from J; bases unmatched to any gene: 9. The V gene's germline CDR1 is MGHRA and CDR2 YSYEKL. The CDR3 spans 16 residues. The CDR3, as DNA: TGCGCCAGCAGCCCCATTGTAACTAGCGGACAAGAGACCCAGTACTTC. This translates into CASSPIVTSGQETQYF.

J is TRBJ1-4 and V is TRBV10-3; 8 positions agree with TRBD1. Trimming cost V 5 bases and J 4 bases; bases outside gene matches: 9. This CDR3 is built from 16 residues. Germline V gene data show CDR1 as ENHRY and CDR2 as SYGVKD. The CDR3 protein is CAISKNTGGGNEKLFF. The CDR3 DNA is TGTGCCATCAGTAAGAACACAGGGGGAGGTAATGAAAAACTGTTTTTT.

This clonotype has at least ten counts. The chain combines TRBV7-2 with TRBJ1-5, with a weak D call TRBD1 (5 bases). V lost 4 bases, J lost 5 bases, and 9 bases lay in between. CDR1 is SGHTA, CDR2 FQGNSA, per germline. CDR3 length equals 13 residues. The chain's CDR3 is CASSSFRDQPQHF. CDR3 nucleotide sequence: TGTGCCAGCAGCTCATTCAGGGATCAGCCCCAGCATTTT.

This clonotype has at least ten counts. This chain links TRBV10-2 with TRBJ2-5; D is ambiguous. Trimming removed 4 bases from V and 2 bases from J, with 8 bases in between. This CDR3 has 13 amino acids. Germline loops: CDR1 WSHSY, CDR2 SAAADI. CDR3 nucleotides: TGCGCCAGCAGTGTCCCGGGTCAAGAGACCCAGTACTTC. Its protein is CASSVPGQETQYF.

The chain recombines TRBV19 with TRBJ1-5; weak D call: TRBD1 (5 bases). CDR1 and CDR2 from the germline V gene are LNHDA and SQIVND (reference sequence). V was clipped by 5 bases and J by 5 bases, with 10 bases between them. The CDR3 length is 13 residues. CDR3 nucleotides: TGTGCCAGTAGTTTGGGAGGGGATCAGCCCCAGCATTTT. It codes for CASSLGGDQPQHF.

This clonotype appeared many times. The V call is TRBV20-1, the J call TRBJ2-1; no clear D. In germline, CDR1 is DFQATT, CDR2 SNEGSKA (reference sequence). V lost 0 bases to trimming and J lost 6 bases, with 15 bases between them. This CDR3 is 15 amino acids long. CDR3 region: CSARDGGVISNEQFF. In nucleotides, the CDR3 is TGCAGTGCTAGAGATGGTGGCGTTATTAGCAATGAGCAGTTCTTC.

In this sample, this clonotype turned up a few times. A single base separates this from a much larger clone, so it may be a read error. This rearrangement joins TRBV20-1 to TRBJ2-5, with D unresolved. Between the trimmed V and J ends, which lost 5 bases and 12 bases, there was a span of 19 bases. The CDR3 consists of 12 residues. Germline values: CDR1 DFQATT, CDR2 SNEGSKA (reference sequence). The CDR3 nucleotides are TGCAGTGCTCCGGACGGCATGGCGGCCAAGTACTTC. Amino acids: CSAPDGMAAKYF.

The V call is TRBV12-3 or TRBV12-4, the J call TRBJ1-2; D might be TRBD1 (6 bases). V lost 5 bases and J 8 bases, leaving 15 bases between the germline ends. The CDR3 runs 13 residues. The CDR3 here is CASSPQGHLGYTF. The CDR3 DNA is TGTGCCAGCAGTCCCCAGGGACATCTCGGCTACACCTTC.

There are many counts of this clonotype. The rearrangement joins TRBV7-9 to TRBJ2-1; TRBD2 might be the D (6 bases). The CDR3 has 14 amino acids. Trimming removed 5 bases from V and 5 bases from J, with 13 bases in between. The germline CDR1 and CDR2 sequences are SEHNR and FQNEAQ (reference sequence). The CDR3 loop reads CASSALWGDNEQFF. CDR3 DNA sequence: TGTGCCAGCAGCGCGCTGTGGGGGGACAATGAGCAGTTCTTC.

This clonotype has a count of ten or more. CDR3 residues: CSATQGAGAEKLFF. In DNA form, the CDR3 reads TGCAGTGCTACGCAGGGGGCAGGGGCGGAAAAACTGTTTTTT. The V call is TRBV20-1, the J call TRBJ1-4; 8 positions match TRBD1. There are 14 residues in the CDR3. CDR1 and CDR2 from the germline V gene are DFQATT and SNEGSKA (reference sequence). V was pared by 4 bases and J by 8 bases, with 9 bases of the junction left unmatched.

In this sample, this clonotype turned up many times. The CDR3 here is CSAFHGQAPTDTQYF. The DNA for the CDR3 is TGCAGTGCTTTCCACGGACAGGCACCCACAGATACGCAGTATTTT. The V gene is TRBV20-1, the J gene TRBJ2-3; 7 bases agree with TRBD1. With V trimmed by 5 bases and J by 2 bases, 10 bases remained unmatched. The germline gives CDR1 DFQATT, CDR2 SNEGSKA (reference sequence). There are 15 residues in the CDR3.

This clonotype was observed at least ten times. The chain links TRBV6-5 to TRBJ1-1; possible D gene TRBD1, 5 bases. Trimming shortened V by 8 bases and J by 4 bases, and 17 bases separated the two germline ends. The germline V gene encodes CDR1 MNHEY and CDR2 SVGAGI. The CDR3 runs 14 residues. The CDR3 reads CASHLQPGGTEAFF. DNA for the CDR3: TGTGCCAGCCACCTTCAACCGGGGGGCACTGAAGCTTTCTTT.

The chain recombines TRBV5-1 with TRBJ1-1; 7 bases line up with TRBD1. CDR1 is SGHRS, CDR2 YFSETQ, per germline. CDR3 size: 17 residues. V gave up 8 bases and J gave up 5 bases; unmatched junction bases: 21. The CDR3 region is CARRLRDSANRKTEAFF. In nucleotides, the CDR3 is TGCGCCAGAAGGCTAAGGGACAGCGCTAACAGGAAGACTGAAGCTTTCTTT.

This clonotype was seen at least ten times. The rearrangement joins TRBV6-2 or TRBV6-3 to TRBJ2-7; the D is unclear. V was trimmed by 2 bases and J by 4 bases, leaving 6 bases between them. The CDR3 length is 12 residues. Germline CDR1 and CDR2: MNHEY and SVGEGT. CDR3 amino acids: CASSYGNYEQYF. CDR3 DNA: TGTGCCAGCAGTTACGGAAATTACGAGCAGTACTTC.

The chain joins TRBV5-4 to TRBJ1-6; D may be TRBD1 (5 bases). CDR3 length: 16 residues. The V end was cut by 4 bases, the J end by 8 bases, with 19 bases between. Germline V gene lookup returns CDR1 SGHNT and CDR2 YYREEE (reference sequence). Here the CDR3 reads CASSLSSGPGYSPLHF. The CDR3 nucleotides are TGTGCCAGCAGCCTATCCTCGGGACCGGGTTATTCACCCCTCCACTTT.